This TCR beta chain was captured by sequencing in a study of cytomegalovirus exposure and HLA in healthy donors. Trimming pared 1 base from V and 1 base from J, leaving 16 bases between. Germline-derived CDR1 and CDR2 are SGHTA and FQGNSA. The CDR3 totals 17 residues. Broader study findings: The dataset shows that most TCR sequences were rare, while some public TCRs occurred in many donors. Some TCR beta chains (164 of them) were listed as cytomegalovirus-associated. According to reports, the classifier identified cytomegalovirus status with high specificity and sensitivity. Being productive about 87% or about 30% of the time was typical of most TCR beta V segments in an earlier analysis.

The PCR employed 60 Vbeta primers together with 13 Jbeta primers. TCRdb's copy holds only in-frame clones and misses some; the assay was immunoSEQ multiplex PCR. This repertoire shows roughly 200,000 clones, almost 85% found once; its top ten account for more than 0.5%. With respect to this clone: No antigen is known for it.

This receptor was taken from a woman in her forties in good health and CMV-seronegative. Sequenced material: PBMCs. This chain connects TRBV7-2 to TRBJ2-5; a possible D gene is TRBD2 (5 bases). CDR3 sequence reads: CASSLVPFRGTQETQYF. In DNA, the CDR3 is TGTGCCAGCAGCTTAGTGCCCTTCCGGGGAACCCAAGAGACCCAGTACTTC.